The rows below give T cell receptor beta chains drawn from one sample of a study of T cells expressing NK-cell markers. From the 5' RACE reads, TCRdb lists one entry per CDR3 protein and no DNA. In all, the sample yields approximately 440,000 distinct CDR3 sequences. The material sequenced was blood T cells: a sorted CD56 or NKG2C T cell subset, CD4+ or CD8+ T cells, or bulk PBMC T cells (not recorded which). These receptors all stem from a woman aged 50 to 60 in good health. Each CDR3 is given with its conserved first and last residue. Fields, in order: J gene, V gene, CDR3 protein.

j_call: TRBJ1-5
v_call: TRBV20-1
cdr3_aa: CSARGGPASNQPQHF

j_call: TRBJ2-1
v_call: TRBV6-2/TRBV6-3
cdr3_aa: CASSGGQGRDEQFF

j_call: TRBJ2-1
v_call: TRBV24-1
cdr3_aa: CATSDLGLGETYNEQFF

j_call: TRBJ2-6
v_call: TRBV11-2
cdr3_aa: CASPLSKGAGANVLTF

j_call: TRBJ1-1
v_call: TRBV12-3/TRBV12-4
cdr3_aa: CASWGYTEAFF

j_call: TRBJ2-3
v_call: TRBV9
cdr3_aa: CASSVGSGTRETDTQYF

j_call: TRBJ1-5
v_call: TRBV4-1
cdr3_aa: CASSQVRGVKNQPQHF

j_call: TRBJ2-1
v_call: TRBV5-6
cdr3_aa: CASSSRPWEQFF

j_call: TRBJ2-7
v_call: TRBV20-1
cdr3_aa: CSARGVPSYEQYF

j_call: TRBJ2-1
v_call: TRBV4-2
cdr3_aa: CASSQVDGRGNEQFF

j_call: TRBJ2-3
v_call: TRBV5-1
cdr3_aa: CASSPQGTFPDTQYF

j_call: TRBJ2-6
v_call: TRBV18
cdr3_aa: CASSQLGSGANVLTF

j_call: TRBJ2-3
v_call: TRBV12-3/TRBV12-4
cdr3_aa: CASSLFTSGRYADTQYF

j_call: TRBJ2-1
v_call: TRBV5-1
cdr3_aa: CASSLMDPKGDEQFF

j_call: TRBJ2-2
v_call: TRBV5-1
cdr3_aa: CASRLLGRTNTGELFF

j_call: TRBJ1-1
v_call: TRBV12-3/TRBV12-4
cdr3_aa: CASSLARASREAFF